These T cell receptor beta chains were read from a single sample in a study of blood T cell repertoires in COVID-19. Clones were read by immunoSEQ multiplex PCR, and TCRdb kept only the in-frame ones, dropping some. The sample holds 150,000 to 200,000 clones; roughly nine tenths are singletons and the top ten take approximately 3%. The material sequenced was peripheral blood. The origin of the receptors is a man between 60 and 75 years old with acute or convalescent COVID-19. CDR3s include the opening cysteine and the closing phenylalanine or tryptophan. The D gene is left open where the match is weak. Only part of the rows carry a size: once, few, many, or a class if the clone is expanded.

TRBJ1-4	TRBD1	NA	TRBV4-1	CASSQDQYEGAREKLFF	TGCGCCAGCAGCCAAGATCAGTATGAGGGGGCAAGGGAAAAACTGTTTTTT
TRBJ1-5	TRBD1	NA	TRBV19	CASSIYRGRFSNQPQHF	TGTGCCAGTAGTATATACAGGGGCAGGTTTAGCAATCAGCCCCAGCATTTT
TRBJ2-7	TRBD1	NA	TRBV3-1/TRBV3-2	CASSRDRGREQYF	TGTGCCAGCAGCCGAGACAGGGGGCGCGAGCAGTACTTC
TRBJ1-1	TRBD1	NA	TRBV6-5	CASSTHRGGTEAFF	TGTGCCAGCAGTACCCACAGGGGGGGCACTGAAGCTTTCTTT
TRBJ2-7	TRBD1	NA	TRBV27	CASSTQGAGYEQYF	TGTGCCAGCAGCACCCAGGGGGCAGGGTACGAGCAGTACTTC
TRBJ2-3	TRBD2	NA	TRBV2	CASRILAGAIAGGRTDTQYF	TGTGCCAGCAGGATCCTAGCGGGTGCGATAGCGGGGGGGCGGACAGATACGCAGTATTTT
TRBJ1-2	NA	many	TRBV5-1	CASSQIGESRGYTF	TGCGCCAGCAGCCAGATAGGGGAATCGAGGGGCTACACCTTC
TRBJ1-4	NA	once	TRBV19	CASAILRGRGTNEKLFF	TGTGCCAGTGCGATTCTACGGGGGAGGGGAACTAATGAAAAACTGTTTTTT
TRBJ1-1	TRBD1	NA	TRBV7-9	CASSLGQGESEAFF	TGTGCCAGCAGCCTGGGACAGGGGGAGAGTGAAGCTTTCTTT
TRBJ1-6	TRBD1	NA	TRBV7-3	CASSRRTGVVEFSPLHF	TGTGCCAGCAGCCGCCGGACAGGGGTTGTGGAATTTTCACCCCTCCACTTT
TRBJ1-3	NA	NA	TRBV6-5	CASSKGHSGNTIYF	TGTGCCAGCAGTAAGGGGCACTCTGGAAACACCATATATTTT
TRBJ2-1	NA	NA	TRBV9	CASSAVEGGAYNEQFF	TGTGCCAGCAGCGCCGTCGAGGGGGGGGCCTACAATGAGCAGTTCTTC
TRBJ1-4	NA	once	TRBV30	CAWSYGAGKLFF	TGTGCCTGGAGTTATGGTGCAGGAAAACTGTTTTTT
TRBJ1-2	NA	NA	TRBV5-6	CASSSRGLRNYGYTF	TGTGCCAGCAGCTCCCGGGGACTCCGCAACTATGGCTACACCTTC
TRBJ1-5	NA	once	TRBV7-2	CASSLVSGGNQPQHF	TGTGCCAGCAGCTTAGTTAGCGGGGGCAATCAGCCCCAGCATTTT
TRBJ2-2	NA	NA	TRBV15	CATSRDRGTVNTGELFF	TGTGCCACCAGCAGAGATCGTGGGACTGTGAACACCGGGGAGCTGTTTTTT
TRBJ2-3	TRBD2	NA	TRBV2	CASSPGLAGGPLDTQYF	TGTGCCAGCAGTCCTGGACTAGCGGGGGGGCCATTAGATACGCAGTATTTT
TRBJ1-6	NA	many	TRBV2	CASRELTLSYNSPLHF	TGTGCCAGCAGGGAACTGACACTCTCCTATAATTCACCCCTCCACTTT
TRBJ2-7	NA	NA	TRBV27	CASSYRSPSHEQYF	TGTGCCAGCAGTTACCGGTCCCCTAGCCACGAGCAGTACTTC
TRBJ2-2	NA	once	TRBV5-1	CASSPANTGELFF	TGCGCCAGCAGCCCTGCGAACACCGGGGAGCTGTTTTTT
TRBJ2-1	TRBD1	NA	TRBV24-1	CATSATSGTGQFF	TGTGCCACCAGTGCCACATCCGGGACAGGGCAGTTCTTC
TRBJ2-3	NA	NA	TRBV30	CAWSPTDTDTQYF	TGTGCCTGGAGTCCGACAGACACAGATACGCAGTATTTT
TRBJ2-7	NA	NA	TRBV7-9	CASSSEPAGLGPAEQYF	TGTGCCAGCAGCTCAGAGCCGGCGGGACTGGGGCCGGCGGAACAGTACTTC
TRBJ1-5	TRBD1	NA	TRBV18	CASSNTQGAGQPQHF	TGTGCCAGCTCAAACACCCAGGGGGCAGGTCAGCCCCAGCATTTT
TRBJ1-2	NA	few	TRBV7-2	CASSLITIGYGYTF	TGTGCCAGCAGCTTAATTACGATCGGCTATGGCTACACCTTC
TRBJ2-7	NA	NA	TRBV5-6	CAGGLLTSDEQYF	TGTGCCGGAGGCTTACTAACCTCTGACGAGCAGTACTTC
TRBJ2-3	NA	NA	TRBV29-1	CSVPRVAAQLDTQYF	TGCAGCGTCCCGCGAGTGGCGGCCCAGTTAGATACGCAGTATTTT
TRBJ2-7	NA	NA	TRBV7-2	CASSLGTGTSVAEQYF	TGTGCCAGCAGCTTAGGGACCGGGACATCGGTTGCCGAGCAGTACTTC
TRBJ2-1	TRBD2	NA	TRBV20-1	CSASPYSGGLYNEQFF	TGCAGTGCTAGTCCCTATAGCGGGGGTCTGTACAATGAGCAGTTCTTC
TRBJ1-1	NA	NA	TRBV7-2	CASSLNPGNTEAFF	TGTGCCAGCAGCTTAAATCCGGGGAACACTGAAGCTTTCTTT
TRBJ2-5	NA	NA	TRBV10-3	CAISESVPRLTQYF	TGTGCCATCAGTGAGTCGGTGCCACGGTTGACCCAGTACTTC
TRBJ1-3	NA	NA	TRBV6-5	CASSPQGNTIYF	TGTGCCAGCAGTCCACAGGGCAACACCATATATTTT
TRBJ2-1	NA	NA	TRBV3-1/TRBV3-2	CASSQLGRNSYNEQFF	TGTGCCAGCAGCCAACTGGGCAGAAACTCCTACAATGAGCAGTTCTTC
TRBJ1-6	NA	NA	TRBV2	CASSSQQGNSPLHF	TGTGCCAGCAGTTCACAACAGGGAAATTCACCCCTCCACTTT
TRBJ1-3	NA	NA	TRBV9	CASSVESTGSSGNTIYF	TGTGCCAGCAGCGTAGAGAGTACAGGGAGCTCTGGAAACACCATATATTTT